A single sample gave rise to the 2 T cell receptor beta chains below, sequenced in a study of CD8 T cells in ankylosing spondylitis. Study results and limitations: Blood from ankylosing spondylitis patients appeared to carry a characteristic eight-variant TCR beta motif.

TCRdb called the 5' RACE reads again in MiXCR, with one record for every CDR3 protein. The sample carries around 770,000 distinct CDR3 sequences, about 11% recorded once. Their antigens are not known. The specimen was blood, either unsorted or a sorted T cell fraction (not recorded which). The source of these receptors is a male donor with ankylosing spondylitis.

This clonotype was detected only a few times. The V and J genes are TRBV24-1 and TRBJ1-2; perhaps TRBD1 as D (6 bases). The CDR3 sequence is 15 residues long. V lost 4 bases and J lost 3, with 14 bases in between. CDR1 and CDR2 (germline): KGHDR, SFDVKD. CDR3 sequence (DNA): TGTGCCACCAGTGACCCCAACGGGGGCCACTATGGCTACACCTTC. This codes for CATSDPNGGHYGYTF.

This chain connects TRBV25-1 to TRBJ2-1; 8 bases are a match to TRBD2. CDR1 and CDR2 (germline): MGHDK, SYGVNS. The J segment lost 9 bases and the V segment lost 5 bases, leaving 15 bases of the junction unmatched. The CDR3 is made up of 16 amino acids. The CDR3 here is CASSILGGGRRGEQFF. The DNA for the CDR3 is TGTGCCAGCAGTATACTGGGCGGCGGGAGGAGGGGTGAGCAGTTCTTC.